A selection of T cell receptor beta chains follows, all from one sample in a study of blood T cell repertoires in COVID-19. Here immunoSEQ multiplex PCR was the method, and the copy in TCRdb shows in-frame clones only, minus some. The sample yields 270,000 or so clones, roughly nine tenths seen once. What was sequenced was peripheral blood. These receptor sequences come from a woman between 40 and 55 years old who had recovered from COVID-19. The CDR3 runs from the conserved cysteine through the conserved F or W. A D gene is named only where the DNA matches it firmly. Expanded clones are given a class, and other clones once, few, many or no size at all.

TRBD2 | TRBJ2-5 | . | TRBV5-4 | CASAPGGREWETQYF | TGTGCCAGCGCTCCGGGGGGGCGGGAGTGGGAGACCCAGTACTTC
TRBD2 | TRBJ2-3 | . | TRBV5-1 | CASSLTGTSGSSDTQYF | TGCGCCAGCAGCTTGACTGGGACTAGCGGGAGTTCAGATACGCAGTATTTT
. | TRBJ1-1 | . | TRBV27 | CASSLLGGRVAEAFF | TGTGCCAGCAGTTTATTGGGGGGGCGGGTCGCTGAAGCTTTCTTT
. | TRBJ1-1 | . | TRBV13 | CASSLARTEAFF | TGTGCCAGCAGCTTAGCACGGACTGAAGCTTTCTTT
. | TRBJ2-5 | . | TRBV9 | CASSVKGPHAGSQETQYF | TGTGCCAGCAGCGTAAAAGGCCCGCACGCGGGTTCCCAAGAGACCCAGTACTTC
. | TRBJ2-7 | . | TRBV5-1 | CASSLAPGGTYEQYF | TGCGCCAGCAGCTTGGCCCCCGGGGGTACCTACGAGCAGTACTTC
TRBD1 | TRBJ1-2 | . | TRBV7-9 | CASSTTGTGIYGYTF | TGTGCCAGCAGCACCACCGGGACAGGGATCTATGGCTACACCTTC
TRBD2 | TRBJ2-3 | . | TRBV27 | CASSLFFSKSASGSTDTQYF | TGTGCCAGCAGTTTATTTTTTTCTAAGTCGGCTAGCGGGAGCACAGATACGCAGTATTTT
. | TRBJ1-1 | . | TRBV3-1/TRBV3-2 | CASSLGAHTEAFF | TGTGCCAGCAGCCTAGGGGCCCACACTGAAGCTTTCTTT
. | TRBJ2-2 | . | TRBV24-1 | CATSGEDTANTGELFF | TGTGCCACCAGTGGGGAGGACACGGCGAACACCGGGGAGCTGTTTTTT
TRBD2 | TRBJ2-1 | . | TRBV19 | CASRLSGSSYNEQFF | TGTGCCAGTAGACTTAGCGGGAGTAGTTACAATGAGCAGTTCTTC
TRBD1 | TRBJ1-5 | few | TRBV7-8 | CASSLAGGQPGQPQHF | TGTGCCAGCAGCTTAGCGGGGGGACAGCCGGGTCAGCCCCAGCATTTT
. | TRBJ2-7 | . | TRBV7-9 | CASSSDRSSYEQYF | TGTGCCAGCAGCTCTGATAGGAGCTCCTACGAGCAGTACTTC
TRBD2 | TRBJ2-1 | . | TRBV19 | CASTTSGRAEDGEQFF | TGTGCCAGTACGACTAGCGGGAGGGCCGAGGACGGTGAGCAGTTCTTC
. | TRBJ1-1 | . | TRBV30 | CAWSDVGNTEAFF | TGTGCCTGGAGTGATGTCGGGAACACTGAAGCTTTCTTT
TRBD2 | TRBJ2-1 | . | TRBV28 | CASSLGLAGANEQFF | TGTGCCAGCAGTTTAGGGCTAGCGGGAGCCAATGAGCAGTTCTTC
TRBD2 | TRBJ2-1 | . | TRBV29-1 | CSVDVRGLAGVGVYNEQFF | TGCAGCGTCGACGTGAGGGGACTAGCGGGAGTAGGGGTATACAATGAGCAGTTCTTC